This T cell receptor (beta chain) derives from a study of early T cells in non-severe SARS-CoV-2 infection. Study-level information: The study sequenced bulk RNA from unsorted whole blood, with chains unpaired.

This clonotype was counted ten times or more. Its target is not known. Study results and limitations: VDJdb-based matching was biased toward anti-spike CD8 responses and missed private and CD4 specificities.

The CDR3 sequence is 14 residues long. Trimming removed 5 bases from V and 1 base from J; junction bases left unmatched: 4. CDR1 and CDR2 from the germline V gene are KGHSH and LQKENI. Attachment of unique molecular identifiers to individual cDNA molecules was performed. TCRdb recomputed calls from the 5' RACE reads with MiXCR, one row per CDR3 protein. The sample lists about 61,000 distinct CDR3 sequences; about 10% were seen once. Sequenced sample: whole blood. This chain connects TRBV18 to TRBJ2-5; 7 bases map to TRBD1. This TCR derives from an adult who was a healthcare worker with PCR-confirmed SARS-CoV-2 infection or an uninfected control (not recorded which). In DNA, the CDR3 is TGTGCCAGCTCATCGAGACAGGGCCAAGAGACCCAGTACTTC. This sequence encodes CASSSRQGQETQYF.